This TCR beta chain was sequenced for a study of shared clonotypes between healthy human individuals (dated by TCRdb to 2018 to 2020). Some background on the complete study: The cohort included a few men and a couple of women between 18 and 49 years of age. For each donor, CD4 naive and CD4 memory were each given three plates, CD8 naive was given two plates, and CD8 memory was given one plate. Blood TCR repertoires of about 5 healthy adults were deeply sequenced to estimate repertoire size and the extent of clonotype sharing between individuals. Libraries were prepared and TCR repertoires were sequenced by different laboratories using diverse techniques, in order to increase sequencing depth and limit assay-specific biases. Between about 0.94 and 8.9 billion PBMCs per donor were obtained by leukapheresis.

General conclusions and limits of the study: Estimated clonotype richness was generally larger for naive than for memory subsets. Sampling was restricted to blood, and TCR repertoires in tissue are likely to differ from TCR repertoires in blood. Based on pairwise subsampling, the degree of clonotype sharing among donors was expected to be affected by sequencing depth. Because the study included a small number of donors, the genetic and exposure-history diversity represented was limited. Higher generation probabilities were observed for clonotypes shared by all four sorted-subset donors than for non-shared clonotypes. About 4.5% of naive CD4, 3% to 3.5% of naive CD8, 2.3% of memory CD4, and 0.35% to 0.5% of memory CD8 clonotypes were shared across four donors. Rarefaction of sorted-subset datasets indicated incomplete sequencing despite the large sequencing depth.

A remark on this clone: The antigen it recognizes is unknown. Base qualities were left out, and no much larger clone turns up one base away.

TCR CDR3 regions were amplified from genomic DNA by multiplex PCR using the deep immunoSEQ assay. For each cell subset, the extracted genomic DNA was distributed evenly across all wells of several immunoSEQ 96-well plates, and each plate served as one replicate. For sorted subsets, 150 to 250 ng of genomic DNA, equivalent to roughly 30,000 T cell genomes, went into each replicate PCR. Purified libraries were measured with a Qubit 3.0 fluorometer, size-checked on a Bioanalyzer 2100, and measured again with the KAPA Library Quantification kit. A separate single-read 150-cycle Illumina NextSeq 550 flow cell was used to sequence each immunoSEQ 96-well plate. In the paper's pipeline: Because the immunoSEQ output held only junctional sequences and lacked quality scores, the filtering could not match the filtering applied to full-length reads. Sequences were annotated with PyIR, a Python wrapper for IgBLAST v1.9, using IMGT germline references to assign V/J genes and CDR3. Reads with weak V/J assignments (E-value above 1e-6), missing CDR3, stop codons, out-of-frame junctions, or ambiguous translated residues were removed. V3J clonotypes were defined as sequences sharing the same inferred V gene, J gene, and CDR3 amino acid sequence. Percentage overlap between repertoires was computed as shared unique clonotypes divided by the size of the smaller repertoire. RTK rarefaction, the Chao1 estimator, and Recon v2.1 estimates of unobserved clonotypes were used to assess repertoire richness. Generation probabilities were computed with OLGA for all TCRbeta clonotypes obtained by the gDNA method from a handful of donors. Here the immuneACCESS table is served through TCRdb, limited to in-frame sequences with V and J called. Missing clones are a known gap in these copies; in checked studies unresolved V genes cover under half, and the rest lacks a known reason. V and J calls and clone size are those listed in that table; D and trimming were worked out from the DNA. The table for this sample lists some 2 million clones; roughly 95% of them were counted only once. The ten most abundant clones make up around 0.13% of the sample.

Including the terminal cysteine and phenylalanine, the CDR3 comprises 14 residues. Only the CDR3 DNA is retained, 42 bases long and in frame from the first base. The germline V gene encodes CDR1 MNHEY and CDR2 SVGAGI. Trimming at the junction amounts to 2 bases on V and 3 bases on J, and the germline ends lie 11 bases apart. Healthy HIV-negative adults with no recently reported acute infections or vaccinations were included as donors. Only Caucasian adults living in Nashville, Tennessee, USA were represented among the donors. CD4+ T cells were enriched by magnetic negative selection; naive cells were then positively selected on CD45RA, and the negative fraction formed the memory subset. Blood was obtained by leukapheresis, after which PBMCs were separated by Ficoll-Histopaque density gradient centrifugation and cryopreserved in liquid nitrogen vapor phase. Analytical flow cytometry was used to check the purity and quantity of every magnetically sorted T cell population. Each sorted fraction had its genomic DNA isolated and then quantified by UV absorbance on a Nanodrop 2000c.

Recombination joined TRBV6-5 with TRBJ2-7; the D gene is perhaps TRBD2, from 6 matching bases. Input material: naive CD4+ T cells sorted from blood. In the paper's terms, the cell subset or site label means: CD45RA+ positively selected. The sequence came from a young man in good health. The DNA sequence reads TGTGCCAGCAGTTACATGGGGGAGGTCTACGAGCAGTACTTC. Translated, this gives CASSYMGEVYEQYF.